This passage covers 3 T cell receptor beta chains from one sample sequenced in a study of shared clonotypes between healthy human individuals (dated by TCRdb to 2020 to 2021). To prepare the library, the immunoSEQ multiplex PCR assay was applied. Held by TCRdb, this immuneACCESS table contains in-frame sequences only and omits some clones. Under half of the omission traces to an unresolved V gene where checked; the cause of the rest is unknown. This sample has about 600,000 clones in its table, and more than 95% of those were observed once. Around 0.057% of the sample belongs to the ten largest clones. The specimen was naive CD4+ T cells sorted from blood. Per the publication, the cell subset or site label means: CD45RA+ positively selected. These receptors originate from a woman in her twenties or thirties in good health.

This chain connects TRBV4-1 to TRBJ2-1; TRBD2 matches 9 bases. The trim removed 2 bases at V and 7 bases at J, leaving 9 bases unmatched. From germline, CDR1 is MGHRA and CDR2 YSYEKL. The CDR3 totals 16 residues. This chain's CDR3 is CASSQPHSGRGNEQFF. CDR3 nucleotide sequence: TGCGCCAGCAGCCAACCTCATAGCGGGAGAGGGAATGAGCAGTTCTTC.

For the CDR3, the DNA is TGTGCCAGTAGTATTGGACAGAGCACAGATACGCAGTATTTT. The encoded protein is CASSIGQSTDTQYF. The chain couples TRBV19 to TRBJ2-3, with D possibly being TRBD1 (6 bases). The CDR3 covers 14 residues. Germline CDR1 is LNHDA and CDR2 is SQIVND (reference sequence). The V and J ends lost 3 bases and 0 bases respectively, with 7 bases between them.

The chain recombines TRBV28 with TRBJ1-2; D may be TRBD1 (5 bases). This CDR3 is 13 amino acids long. The V gene's germline CDR1 is MDHEN and CDR2 SYDVKM. Trimming removed 6 bases from V and 2 bases from J, with 10 bases in between. The CDR3 protein is CASSPDKNYGYTF. CDR3 DNA: TGTGCCAGCAGCCCGGACAAGAACTATGGCTACACCTTC.